Detailed here is one T cell receptor (beta chain). The sample is drawn from a study of immune characterization of retroperitoneal liposarcoma. TCRdb recomputed calls from the PCR reads with MiXCR, one row per CDR3 protein. This table holds fewer than 9,000 distinct CDR3 sequences, under 55% found once. V dropped 5 bases and J dropped 10; count of bases not matched to a gene: 4. CDR1 and CDR2 (germline): MNHEY, SVGEGT. This CDR3 is built from 13 residues. Sample: tumor tissue. J is TRBJ2-1 and V is TRBV6-2 or TRBV6-3; 11 bases are shared with TRBD2. This receptor was identified in a male donor with retroperitoneal liposarcoma. The CDR3 DNA reads TGTGCCAGCAGTCTAGCGGGGGGCTACGAGCAGTTCTTC. Translated, it gives CASSLAGGYEQFF.